Included here is one T cell receptor (beta chain) sequence, with context. Method: immunoSEQ multiplex PCR; TCRdb's copy keeps in-frame clones and lacks some. The sample holds 70,000 or so clones, roughly nine tenths seen once. The germline CDR1 and CDR2 sequences are MDHEN and SYDVKM. CDR3 length equals 14 residues. The V segment lost 6 bases and the J segment 4 bases; nucleotides outside the gene matches: 6. The sample originates from a study of blood T cell repertoires in COVID-19. The sequence came from a human donor in a cohort sampled during active COVID-19. The sequencing sample was made of peripheral blood. The chain links TRBV28 to TRBJ2-5, with 9 bases lining up with TRBD1. The CDR3 DNA follows: TGTGCCAGCAGGAAGACAGGGGGGATAGAGACCCAGTACTTC. Translated: CASRKTGGIETQYF.